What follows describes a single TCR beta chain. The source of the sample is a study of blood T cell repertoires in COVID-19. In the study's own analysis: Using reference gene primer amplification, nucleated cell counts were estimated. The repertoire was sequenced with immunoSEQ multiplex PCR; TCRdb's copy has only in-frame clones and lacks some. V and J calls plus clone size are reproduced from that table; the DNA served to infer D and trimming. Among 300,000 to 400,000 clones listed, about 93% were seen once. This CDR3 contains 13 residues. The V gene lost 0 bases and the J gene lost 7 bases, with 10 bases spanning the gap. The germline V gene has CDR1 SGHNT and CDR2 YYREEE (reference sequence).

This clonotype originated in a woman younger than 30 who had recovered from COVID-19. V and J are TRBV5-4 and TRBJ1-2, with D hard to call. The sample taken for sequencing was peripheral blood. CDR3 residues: CASSLDPRGGYTF. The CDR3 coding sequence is TGTGCCAGCAGCTTGGACCCGCGCGGTGGCTACACCTTC.